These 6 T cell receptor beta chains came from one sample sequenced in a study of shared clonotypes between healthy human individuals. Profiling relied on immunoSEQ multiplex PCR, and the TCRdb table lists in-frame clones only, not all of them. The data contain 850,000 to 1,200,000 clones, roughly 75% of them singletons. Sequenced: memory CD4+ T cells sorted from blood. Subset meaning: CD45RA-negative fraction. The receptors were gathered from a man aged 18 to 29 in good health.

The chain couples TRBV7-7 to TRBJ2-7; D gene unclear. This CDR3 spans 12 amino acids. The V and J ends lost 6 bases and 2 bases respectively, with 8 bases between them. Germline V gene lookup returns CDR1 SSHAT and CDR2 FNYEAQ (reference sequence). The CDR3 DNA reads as TGTGCCAGCAGTGAAGGCCCCTACGAGCAGTACTTC. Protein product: CASSEGPYEQYF.

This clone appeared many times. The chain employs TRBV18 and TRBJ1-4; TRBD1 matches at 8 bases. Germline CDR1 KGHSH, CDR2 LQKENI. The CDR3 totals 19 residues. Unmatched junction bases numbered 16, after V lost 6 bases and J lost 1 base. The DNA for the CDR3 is TGTGCCAGCTCTCCGCGACAGGGGACCAAAGTTGGAACTAATGAAAAACTGTTTTTT. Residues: CASSPRQGTKVGTNEKLFF.

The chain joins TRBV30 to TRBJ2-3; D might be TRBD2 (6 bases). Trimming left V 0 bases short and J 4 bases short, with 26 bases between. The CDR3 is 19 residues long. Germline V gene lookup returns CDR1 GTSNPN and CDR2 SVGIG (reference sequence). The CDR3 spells CAWSVTRGARGKGPDTQYF. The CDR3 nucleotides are TGTGCCTGGAGTGTCACGAGAGGGGCCCGGGGGAAGGGCCCAGATACGCAGTATTTT.

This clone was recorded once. The CDR3 sequence: CATPKGGWETQYF. The CDR3 DNA is TGTGCCACCCCGAAGGGGGGTTGGGAGACCCAGTACTTC. The rearrangement joins TRBV6-1 to TRBJ2-5; either TRBD1 or TRBD2 may supply D (6 bases each). Germline CDR1 reads MNHNS; CDR2 reads SASEGT. CDR3 length equals 13 residues. With 10 bases removed from V and 5 bases from J, the gap between germline ends came to 17 bases.

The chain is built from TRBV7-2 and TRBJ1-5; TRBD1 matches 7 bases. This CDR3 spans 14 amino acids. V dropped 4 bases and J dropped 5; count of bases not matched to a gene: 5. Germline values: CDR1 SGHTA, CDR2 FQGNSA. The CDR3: CASSSRQGDQPQHF. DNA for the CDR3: TGTGCCAGCAGCTCCCGACAGGGAGATCAGCCCCAGCATTTT.

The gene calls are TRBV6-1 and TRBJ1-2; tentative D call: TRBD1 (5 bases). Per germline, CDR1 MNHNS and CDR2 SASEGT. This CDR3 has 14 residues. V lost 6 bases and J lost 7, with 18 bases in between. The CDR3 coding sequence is TGTGCCAGCAGGACCCTGGGAGGGGCCGCTGGCTACACCTTC. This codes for CASRTLGGAAGYTF.